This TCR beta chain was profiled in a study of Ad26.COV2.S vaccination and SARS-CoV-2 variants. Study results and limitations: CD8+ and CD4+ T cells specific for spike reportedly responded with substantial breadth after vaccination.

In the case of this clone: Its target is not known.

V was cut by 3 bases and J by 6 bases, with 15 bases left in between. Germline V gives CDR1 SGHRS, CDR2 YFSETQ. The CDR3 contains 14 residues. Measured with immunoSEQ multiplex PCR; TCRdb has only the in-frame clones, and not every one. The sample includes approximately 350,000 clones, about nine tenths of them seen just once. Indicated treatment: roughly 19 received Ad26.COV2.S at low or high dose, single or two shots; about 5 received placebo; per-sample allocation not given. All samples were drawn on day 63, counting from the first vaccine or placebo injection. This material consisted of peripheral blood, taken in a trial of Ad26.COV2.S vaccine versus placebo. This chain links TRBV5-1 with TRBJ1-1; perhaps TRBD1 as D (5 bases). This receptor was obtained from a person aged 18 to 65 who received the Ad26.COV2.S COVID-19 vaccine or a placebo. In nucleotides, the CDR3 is TGCGCCAGCAGCTCAATTCAGGGTATCCCTGAAGCTTTCTTT. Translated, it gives CASSSIQGIPEAFF.